A selection of T cell receptor beta chains follows, all from one sample in a study of blood T cell repertoires in COVID-19. Assay used: immunoSEQ multiplex PCR; TCRdb lists only in-frame clones, some missing. The table records about 120,000 clones, around 80% of them present only once. The specimen sequenced was peripheral blood. These receptors all stem from a woman aged 80 or over with acute or convalescent COVID-19. CDR3s include the opening cysteine and the closing phenylalanine or tryptophan. A D gene is named only where the DNA matches it firmly. Rows give clone size only sometimes, using once, few, many, or a class for an expanded clone.

-,-,14,TRBV27,TRBJ1-1,TGTGCCAGCAGTCCCTATCGGGGGGCGGCTGAAGCTTTCTTT,CASSPYRGAAEAFF
-,-,12,TRBV28,TRBJ1-1,TGTGCCAGTTGGTGGGGGGGCACTGAAGCTTTCTTT,CASWWGGTEAFF
few,-,14,TRBV15,TRBJ1-5,TGTGCCACCAGTGGTTCAGGGTCCAGGCAGCCCCAGCATTTT,CATSGSGSRQPQHF
-,TRBD1,15,TRBV28,TRBJ2-2,TGTGCCAGCAGTTTATCATGGACAGGACTCGGGGAGCTGTTTTTT,CASSLSWTGLGELFF
-,TRBD2,14,TRBV11-2,TRBJ2-5,TGTGCCAGCAGCTTGATGACTAGCAGGGAGACCCAGTACTTC,CASSLMTSRETQYF
once,-,15,TRBV5-3,TRBJ2-1,TGTGCCAGAAGCTTGGGACAGTTCTCCTACAATGAGCAGTTCTTC,CARSLGQFSYNEQFF
-,TRBD1,16,TRBV7-2,TRBJ2-3,TGTGCCAGCAGCCCCCAGGGGGACGGAAGCACAGATACGCAGTATTTT,CASSPQGDGSTDTQYF
few,-,15,TRBV28,TRBJ1-1,TGTGCCAGCAGTCCTCCCGCAGGGGTCAACACTGAAGCTTTCTTT,CASSPPAGVNTEAFF
-,TRBD2,20,TRBV5-1,TRBJ2-1,TGCGCCAGCAGCATCCCGACGTTAGCGGGAGGGGGGAGCTCCTACAATGAGCAGTTCTTC,CASSIPTLAGGGSSYNEQFF
-,TRBD1,13,TRBV29-1,TRBJ1-1,TGCAGCGTTAAAACACAGGGGGCAGGTGAAGCTTTCTTT,CSVKTQGAGEAFF
-,-,15,TRBV4-2,TRBJ2-2,TGTGCCAGTCAGCTGGGCGATAGGAACACCGGGGAGCTGTTTTTT,CASQLGDRNTGELFF
-,-,16,TRBV6-4,TRBJ2-6,TGTGCCAGCAGTGACGGGCATGTCTCTGGGGCCAACGTCCTGACTTTC,CASSDGHVSGANVLTF
-,TRBD2,15,TRBV2,TRBJ2-1,TGTGCCAGCAGTGAACTGGGGGGGGCCTACAATGAGCAGTTCTTC,CASSELGGAYNEQFF
few,TRBD1,14,TRBV4-2,TRBJ1-2,TGTGCCAGCAGCCGGGACAGGGCTGGCTATGGCTACACCTTC,CASSRDRAGYGYTF
-,-,11,TRBV10-3,TRBJ1-2,TGTGCCATCAGACAGGGATATGGCTACACCTTC,CAIRQGYGYTF
-,-,14,TRBV6-5,TRBJ1-5,TGTGCCAGCAGTTACAGGAGGGGTAATCAGCCCCAGCATTTT,CASSYRRGNQPQHF
once,-,12,TRBV24-1,TRBJ2-7,TGTGCCACCAGTGATCCGGGACAAGGGCTGTACTTC,CATSDPGQGLYF
-,-,17,TRBV7-8,TRBJ2-5,TGTGCCAGCAGCTTAGTACCTGGCCAGGGTAGTCGAAAGACCCAGTACTTC,CASSLVPGQGSRKTQYF
-,TRBD1,15,TRBV6-5,TRBJ1-2,TGTGCCAGCAGGGGACAGGTCCCTAGCTACTATGGCTACACCTTC,CASRGQVPSYYGYTF
-,-,15,TRBV7-3,TRBJ1-4,TGTGCCAGCAGCCAAAACGGGGGGACAAATGAAAAACTGTTTTTT,CASSQNGGTNEKLFF
few,TRBD1,18,TRBV6-2/TRBV6-3,TRBJ1-2,TGTGCCAGCAGTTATTTGGGACAGGCCGAGGGACTTAACTATGGCTACACCTTC,CASSYLGQAEGLNYGYTF
-,TRBD1,13,TRBV12-3/TRBV12-4,TRBJ1-2,TGTGCCAGCAGGGACGGACAGGTCGGCGGCTACACCTTC,CASRDGQVGGYTF
-,TRBD2,15,TRBV7-3,TRBJ2-1,TGTGCCAGCAGCTTTCTACTAGCGGGAGTCAATGAGCAGTTCTTC,CASSFLLAGVNEQFF
-,-,16,TRBV5-1,TRBJ1-3,TGCGCCAGCAGCTTGGAGATGGGTAGCTATGGAAACACCATATATTTT,CASSLEMGSYGNTIYF
-,-,15,TRBV19,TRBJ1-3,TGTGCCAGCCGGACTCGGGGGGCGCGTGGAAACACCATATATTTT,CASRTRGARGNTIYF
-,-,15,TRBV4-3,TRBJ1-1,TGCGCCAGCAGCCCTGGGCGGGGGATGAACACTGAAGCTTTCTTT,CASSPGRGMNTEAFF
-,-,14,TRBV4-3,TRBJ1-1,TGCGCCAGCAGCCAAGGGACATTAAGTACTGAAGCTTTCTTT,CASSQGTLSTEAFF
-,-,15,TRBV2,TRBJ1-5,TGTGCCAGCAGCGTATGGACAGACAGCAATCAGCCCCAGCATTTT,CASSVWTDSNQPQHF
-,TRBD1,16,TRBV28,TRBJ1-3,TGTGCCAGCACCCAGACAGGGCTTAAAACTGGAAACACCATATATTTT,CASTQTGLKTGNTIYF
-,TRBD2,16,TRBV7-2,TRBJ2-1,TGTGCCAGCAGCTTGAGAGGCGGGAGGGCCAATAATGAGCAGTTCTTC,CASSLRGGRANNEQFF
-,-,14,TRBV9,TRBJ1-2,TGTGCCAGCAGCGTAAGGGCAGGGAACTATGGCTACACCTTC,CASSVRAGNYGYTF